These 11 T cell receptor beta chains were sequenced from one sample in a study of shared clonotypes between healthy human individuals. Sequenced by immunoSEQ multiplex PCR; TCRdb stores in-frame clones only, minus some. The table lists approximately 1.1 million clones, about 84% of them singletons. Sequencing was performed on memory CD4+ T cells from PBMCs. Subset indicated: CD45RA-negative fraction. The receptors were gathered from a man aged 18 to 29 in good health. Some clones in this sample may be carry-over from other donors' samples.

V gene TRBV7-8 combines with J gene TRBJ1-2; 8 bases align to TRBD1. CDR1 is SGHVS and CDR2 is FQNEAQ in the germline V gene. Losses at the gene ends were 2 bases for V and 4 bases for J; bases not matched to a gene: 3. There are 14 residues in the CDR3. The CDR3 reads CASSLNTGGYGYTF. The DNA for the CDR3 is TGTGCCAGCAGCTTAAATACAGGGGGCTATGGCTACACCTTC.

The chain is built from TRBV25-1 and TRBJ2-3, with 9 bases fitting TRBD1. The V segment lost 6 bases and the J segment 1 base; nucleotides outside the gene matches: 5. CDR3 length: 15 residues. Looked up from germline, CDR1 is MGHDK and CDR2 is SYGVNS. The CDR3 sequence is CASRKQGAGTDTQYF. The CDR3 coding sequence is TGTGCCAGCAGGAAACAGGGGGCTGGCACAGATACGCAGTATTTT.

The CDR3 sequence: CASSAEVLEKLFF. CDR3 nucleotide sequence: TGTGCCAGCAGCGCCGAGGTCCTTGAAAAACTGTTTTTT. V gene TRBV5-5 combines with J gene TRBJ1-4; D uncertain. The V end lost 4 bases, the J end lost 7 bases, and 11 bases lay between the germline ends. The CDR3 length is 13 residues. Germline V gene sequence: CDR1 SGHKS, CDR2 YYEKEE (reference sequence).

The gene calls are TRBV12-5 and TRBJ1-1, with D maybe TRBD1 (6 bases). Germline CDR1 is LGHNT and CDR2 is FRNRAP. Trimming stripped 4 bases from V and 8 bases from J, with 20 bases between. The CDR3 runs 15 residues. The CDR3 DNA is TGTGCTAGTGGTTCGACACCCGGGACACCGCCCGAAGCTTTCTTT. It translates to CASGSTPGTPPEAFF.

This chain joins TRBV7-2 and TRBJ1-5; tentatively, D is TRBD1 (6 bases). The ends were cut back, 1 base at V and 9 bases at J, with 16 bases in the middle. Per germline, CDR1 SGHTA and CDR2 FQGNSA. The CDR3 sequence is 15 residues long. CDR3 amino acids: CASSLGPGEGRPQHF. As DNA, the CDR3 is TGTGCCAGCAGCTTAGGACCAGGGGAGGGGAGGCCCCAGCATTTT.

The genes are TRBV5-4 and TRBJ1-2, with 8 bases aligning to TRBD1. The trim removed 0 bases at V and 8 bases at J, leaving 6 bases unmatched. There are 14 residues in the CDR3. Germline V lookup: CDR1 SGHNT, CDR2 YYREEE (reference sequence). The CDR3 loop is CASSLGQGASGYTF. In DNA form, the CDR3 reads TGTGCCAGCAGCTTGGGTCAGGGGGCTAGCGGCTACACCTTC.

The chain joins TRBV27 to TRBJ2-3, with a tentative D call TRBD1 (6 bases). The CDR3 sequence is 15 residues long. The germline gives CDR1 MNHEY, CDR2 SMNVEV (reference sequence). V was trimmed by 2 bases and J by 2 bases, leaving 11 bases between them. Written as DNA, the CDR3 is TGTGCCAGCAGTTTAAGGGGGAGCTACACAGATACGCAGTATTTT. It yields the protein CASSLRGSYTDTQYF.

A note on this clone: This may come from a read error, since a much larger clone is one base off. In the same sample, other DNA sequences code for this CDR3. The V call is TRBV5-6, the J call TRBJ1-2, with 9 positions matching TRBD1. CDR1 and CDR2 from the germline V gene are SGHDT and YYEEEE. The CDR3 has 17 residues. The V and J ends lost 2 bases and 11 bases, in that order; junction bases with no gene match: 19. The CDR3 nucleotides are TGTGCCAGCAGCTTTTATCTCACAGGGGGCATTTTGGGAGGTTACACCTTC. As protein: CASSFYLTGGILGGYTF.

This clone was recorded only once. J is TRBJ2-3 and V is TRBV4-1, with D possibly matching TRBD2 (5 bases). V lost 1 base and J lost 8, with 13 bases in between. This CDR3 has 14 residues. Germline V CDR1 and CDR2: MGHRA, YSYEKL. CDR3 loop: CASSQVGSGATQYF. Written as DNA, the CDR3 is TGCGCCAGCAGCCAAGTGGGGAGTGGAGCTACGCAGTATTTT.

The chain links TRBV6-4 to TRBJ2-3; TRBD1 matches 7 bases. Germline assignment: CDR1 MRHNA and CDR2 SNTAGT. This CDR3 region has 15 residues. V dropped 0 bases and J dropped 5; count of bases not matched to a gene: 5. The CDR3 sequence is CASSDSGGPRDTQYF. The DNA of the CDR3 is TGTGCCAGCAGTGACTCAGGGGGCCCGCGAGATACGCAGTATTTT.

The rearrangement links TRBV28 to TRBJ1-3; no clear D gene. Germline-derived CDR1 and CDR2 are MDHEN and SYDVKM. The CDR3 is 16 residues long. Trimming removed 2 bases at V and 0 bases at J, with 11 bases between. CDR3 sequence: CASSLIPLSSGNTIYF. DNA for the CDR3: TGTGCCAGCAGTTTAATCCCCTTGAGCTCTGGAAACACCATATATTTT.